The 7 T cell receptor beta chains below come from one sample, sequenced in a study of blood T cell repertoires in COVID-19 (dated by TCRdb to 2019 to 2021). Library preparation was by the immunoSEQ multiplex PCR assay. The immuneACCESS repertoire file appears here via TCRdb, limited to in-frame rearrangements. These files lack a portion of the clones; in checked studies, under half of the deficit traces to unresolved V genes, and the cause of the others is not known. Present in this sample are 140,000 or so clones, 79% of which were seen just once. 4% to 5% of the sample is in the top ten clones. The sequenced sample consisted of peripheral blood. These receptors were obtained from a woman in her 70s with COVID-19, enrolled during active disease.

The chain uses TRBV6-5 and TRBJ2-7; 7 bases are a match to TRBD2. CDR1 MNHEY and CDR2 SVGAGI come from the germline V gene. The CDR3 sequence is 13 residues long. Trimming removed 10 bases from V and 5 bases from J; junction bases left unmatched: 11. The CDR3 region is CATGRYLSDEQYF. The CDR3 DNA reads TGTGCCACCGGGAGGTATTTGAGTGACGAGCAGTACTTC.

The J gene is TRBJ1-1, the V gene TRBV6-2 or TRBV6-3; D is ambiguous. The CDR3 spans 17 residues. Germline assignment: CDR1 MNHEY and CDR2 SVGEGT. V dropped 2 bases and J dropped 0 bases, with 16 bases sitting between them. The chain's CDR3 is CASSYPGKGLMNTEAFF. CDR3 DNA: TGTGCCAGCAGTTACCCCGGGAAGGGCCTGATGAACACTGAAGCTTTCTTT.

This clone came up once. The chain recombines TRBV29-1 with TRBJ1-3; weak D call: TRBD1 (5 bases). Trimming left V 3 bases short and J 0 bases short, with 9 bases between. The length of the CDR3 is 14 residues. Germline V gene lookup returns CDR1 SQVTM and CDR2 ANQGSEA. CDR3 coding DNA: TGCAGCGTTGAGGGGCAGGGCTCTGGAAACACCATATATTTT. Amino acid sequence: CSVEGQGSGNTIYF.

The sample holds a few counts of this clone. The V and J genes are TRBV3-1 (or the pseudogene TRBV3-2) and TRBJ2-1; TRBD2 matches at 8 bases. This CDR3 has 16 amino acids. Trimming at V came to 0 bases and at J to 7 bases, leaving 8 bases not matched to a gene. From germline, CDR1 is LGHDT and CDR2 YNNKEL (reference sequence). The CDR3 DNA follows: TGTGCCAGCAGCCAAGATCCCTGGGCTAGCGGGAATGAGCAGTTCTTC. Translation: CASSQDPWASGNEQFF.

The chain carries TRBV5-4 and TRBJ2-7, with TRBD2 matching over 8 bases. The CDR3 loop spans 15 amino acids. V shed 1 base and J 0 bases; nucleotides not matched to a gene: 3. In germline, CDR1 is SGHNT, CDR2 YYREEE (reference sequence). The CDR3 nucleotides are TGTGCCAGCAGCTTGCCAGCGGGGGACTCCTACGAGCAGTACTTC. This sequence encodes CASSLPAGDSYEQYF.

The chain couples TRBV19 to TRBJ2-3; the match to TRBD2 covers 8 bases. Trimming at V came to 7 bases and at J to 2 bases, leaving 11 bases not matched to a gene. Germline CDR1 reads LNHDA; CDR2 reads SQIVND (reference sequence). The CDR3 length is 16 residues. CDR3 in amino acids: CASTLGVAGYTDTQYF. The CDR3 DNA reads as TGTGCCAGTACCCTCGGGGTAGCGGGGTACACAGATACGCAGTATTTT.

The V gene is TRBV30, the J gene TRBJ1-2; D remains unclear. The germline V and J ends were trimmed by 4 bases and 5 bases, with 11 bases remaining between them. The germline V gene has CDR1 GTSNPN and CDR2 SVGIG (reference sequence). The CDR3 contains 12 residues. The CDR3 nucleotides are TGTGCCTGGACTGACTCAAGATATGGCTACACCTTC. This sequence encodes CAWTDSRYGYTF.